The clone carrying this T cell receptor (beta chain) has just one count. A much larger clone sits a single nucleotide away, making a read error possible. Trimming cost V 4 bases and J 3 bases; bases outside gene matches: 8. The CDR3 is 16 amino acids. Looked up from germline, CDR1 is KGHDR and CDR2 is SFDVKD. Time point meaning: sample taken at primary tumor resection. Whole RNA from tumor, nontumor lung or frozen PBMC was sequenced unsorted. This specimen comes from a study of spatial heterogeneity in lung cancer. TCRdb re-derived calls from the 5' RACE reads in MiXCR, one entry per CDR3 protein. The sample lists under 100,000 distinct CDR3 sequences, about 9.4% occurring once.

The material was PBMCs, obtained at surgery. The sequence derives from a male donor with early-stage non-small cell lung cancer. The chain is built from TRBV24-1 and TRBJ2-5; 9 bases line up with TRBD1. Here the CDR3 DNA reads TGTGCCACCAGTGAGTACGGGACAGGGAGGGAAGAGACCCAGTACTTC. It translates to CATSEYGTGREETQYF.